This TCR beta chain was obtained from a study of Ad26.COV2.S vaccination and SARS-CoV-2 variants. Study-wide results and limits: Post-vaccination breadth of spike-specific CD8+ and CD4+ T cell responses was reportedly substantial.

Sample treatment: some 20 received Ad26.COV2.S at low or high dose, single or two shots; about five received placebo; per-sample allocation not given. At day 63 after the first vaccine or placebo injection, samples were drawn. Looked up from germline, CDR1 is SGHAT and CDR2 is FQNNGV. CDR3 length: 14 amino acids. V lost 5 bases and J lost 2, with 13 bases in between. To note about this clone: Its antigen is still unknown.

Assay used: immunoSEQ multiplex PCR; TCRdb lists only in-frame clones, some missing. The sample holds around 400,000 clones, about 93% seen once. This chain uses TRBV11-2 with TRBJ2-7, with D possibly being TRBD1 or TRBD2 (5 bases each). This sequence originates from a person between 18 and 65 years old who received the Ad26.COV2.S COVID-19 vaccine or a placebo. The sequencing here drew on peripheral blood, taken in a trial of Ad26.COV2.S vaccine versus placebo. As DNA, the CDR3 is TGTGCCAGCAGCGACCGGGGACCCACCTACGAGCAGTACTTC. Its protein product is CASSDRGPTYEQYF.